Each of the 32 T cell receptor beta chains below was sequenced from the same sample in a study of beta chain features in type 1 diabetes. The entirety of the isolated RNA underwent reverse transcription, so expressed TCRB transcripts were sequenced. Sequencing was performed with immunoSEQ multiplex PCR; in TCRdb, only in-frame clones are kept and a portion is missing. The data hold roughly 140,000 clones, with under 60% observed a single time. Sequenced sample: Tregs from blood. All receptors derive from a young man in good health.

The count of this clone is one. The chain has TRBV6-6 and TRBJ2-5; the match to TRBD1 covers 10 bases. With 2 bases clipped from V and 4 bases from J, the junction kept 4 bases outside the gene matches. CDR3 length equals 15 residues. Germline V lookup: CDR1 MNHNY, CDR2 SVGAGI (reference sequence). The CDR3 DNA reads TGTGCCAGCAGTTACACCGACAGGGGGCGAGAGACCCAGTACTTC. Translating gives CASSYTDRGRETQYF.

This clone was detected only a few times. This chain links TRBV5-1 with TRBJ2-1, with 7 bases that match TRBD2. The CDR3 totals 16 residues. Per germline, CDR1 SGHRS and CDR2 YFSETQ. V lost 4 bases and J lost 6; bases outside the gene matches: 13. This chain's CDR3 is CASSLQGAGNLNEQFF. CDR3 sequence (DNA): TGCGCCAGCAGCCTCCAGGGAGCGGGGAACCTCAATGAGCAGTTCTTC.

The chain uses TRBV5-1 and TRBJ1-1; possible D gene TRBD1, 5 bases. Germline V gene lookup returns CDR1 SGHRS and CDR2 YFSETQ. V gave up 0 bases and J gave up 4 bases, with 10 bases separating them. This CDR3 is built from 14 residues. CDR3 sequence (DNA): TGCGCCAGCAGCTTGGAAGCAGGGTCCACTGAAGCTTTCTTT. Encoded protein: CASSLEAGSTEAFF.

The chain carries TRBV7-2 and TRBJ2-7; 8 nucleotides match TRBD1. The V segment lost 5 bases and the J segment 1 base; nucleotides outside the gene matches: 4. Germline V gene sequence: CDR1 SGHTA, CDR2 FQGNSA. The CDR3 runs 14 residues. The CDR3 sequence: CASSPDRVSYEQYF. The CDR3 DNA sequence: TGTGCCAGCAGCCCGGACAGGGTTTCCTACGAGCAGTACTTC.

This chain joins TRBV2 and TRBJ1-2, with 9 bases fitting TRBD1. After removal of 1 base from V and 8 bases from J, the junction contained 5 bases not matched to a gene. CDR1 SNHLY and CDR2 FYNNEI come from the germline V gene. The length of the CDR3 is 14 residues. The CDR3, as DNA: TGTGCCAGCAGTGAAGACAGGGGGCTGGGGGGCTACACCTTC. As protein: CASSEDRGLGGYTF.

In its sample, this clone was seen once. The V and J genes are TRBV19 and TRBJ1-1; possibly TRBD1 for D (5 bases). The CDR3 extends over 14 amino acids. V was trimmed by 5 bases and J by 1 base, leaving 11 bases between them. Germline assignment: CDR1 LNHDA and CDR2 SQIVND (reference sequence). The CDR3 DNA reads as TGTGCCAGTAGTCTCTACCAGGGGAACACTGAAGCTTTCTTT. Encoded protein: CASSLYQGNTEAFF.

The rearrangement links TRBV15 to TRBJ1-1; 9 bases match TRBD1. The ends lost 3 bases at V and 7 bases at J; junction bases unmatched: 12. Germline V gene lookup returns CDR1 LNHNV and CDR2 YYDKDF (reference sequence). The CDR3 runs to 16 residues. The CDR3 region is CATSRARQGVGYEAFF. CDR3 nucleotides: TGTGCCACCAGCAGGGCGAGACAGGGGGTGGGGTATGAAGCTTTCTTT.

The chain couples TRBV2 to TRBJ2-5; TRBD1 matches 8 bases. CDR1 and CDR2 from the germline V gene are SNHLY and FYNNEI. V was pared by 7 bases and J by 4 bases, with 11 bases of the junction left unmatched. The CDR3 contains 15 residues. The CDR3 coding sequence is TGTGCCAGCACCCTAGACAGGGGTAAAAGAGAGACCCAGTACTTC. It codes for CASTLDRGKRETQYF.

This chain uses TRBV27 with TRBJ1-2; 7 nucleotides line up with TRBD1. The ends lost 6 bases at V and 4 bases at J; junction bases unmatched: 8. The CDR3 sequence is 14 residues long. Germline values: CDR1 MNHEY, CDR2 SMNVEV (reference sequence). CDR3 coding DNA: TGTGCCAGCAGGATCAGGGGGTTCGGCTATGGCTACACCTTC. This sequence encodes CASRIRGFGYGYTF.

The chain carries TRBV5-1 and TRBJ1-1; TRBD1 might be the D (5 bases). V lost 0 bases and J lost 7, with 10 bases in between. CDR1 and CDR2 from the germline V gene are SGHRS and YFSETQ. This CDR3 has 13 residues. The CDR3 is CASSLARENEAFF. The DNA for the CDR3 is TGCGCCAGCAGCTTGGCCAGGGAAAATGAAGCTTTCTTT.

The V and J genes are TRBV29-1 and TRBJ1-2, with 9 bases identical to TRBD1. The CDR3 is 13 amino acids. After removal of 6 bases from V and 0 bases from J, the junction contained 2 bases not matched to a gene. Germline V gives CDR1 SQVTM, CDR2 ANQGSEA. CDR3 in amino acids: CSVNRGPNYGYTF. The CDR3 DNA reads as TGCAGCGTGAACAGGGGGCCTAACTATGGCTACACCTTC.

The genes are TRBV4-2 and TRBJ1-5; a weak D match, TRBD1 (5 bases). Trimming removed 0 bases at V and 4 bases at J, with 7 bases between. The CDR3 totals 14 residues. Germline CDR1 is LGHNA and CDR2 is YNFKEQ. The CDR3 DNA reads as TGTGCCAGCAGCCAAGATCCAGGGAATCAGCCCCAGCATTTT. Its protein product is CASSQDPGNQPQHF.

This chain connects TRBV30 to TRBJ2-3, with 8 bases aligning to TRBD1. The CDR3 length is 14 residues. Germline V lookup: CDR1 GTSNPN, CDR2 SVGIG (reference sequence). V lost 8 bases, J lost 4 bases, and 11 bases stayed unmatched. CDR3 in DNA: TGTGCCCGTAAGAGACAGGGGTCGGCAGATACGCAGTATTTT. Amino acid sequence: CARKRQGSADTQYF.

This clone was seen a few times. This chain uses TRBV10-3 with TRBJ2-5; 7 bases line up with TRBD2. The CDR3 is made up of 13 amino acids. The germline gives CDR1 ENHRY, CDR2 SYGVKD. V dropped 9 bases and J dropped 0; count of bases not matched to a gene: 4. The CDR3 spells CAIRSGNQETQYF. The CDR3, as DNA: TGTGCCATTCGAAGCGGGAACCAAGAGACCCAGTACTTC.

This rearrangement joins TRBV19 to TRBJ2-1; 12 bases are shared with TRBD2. Per the germline V gene, CDR1 is LNHDA and CDR2 is SQIVND (reference sequence). CDR3 size: 20 residues. Trimming removed 4 bases from V and 2 bases from J; junction bases left unmatched: 15. The CDR3, as DNA: TGTGCCAGTAGTACGGTGTCCCCTAGCGGGGGGGCCATCCCCTACAATGAGCAGTTCTTC. Translated, it gives CASSTVSPSGGAIPYNEQFF.

The J gene is TRBJ2-7, the V gene TRBV10-3, with a weak D call TRBD2 (5 bases). The CDR3 has 14 amino acids. The ends were cut back, 3 bases at V and 5 bases at J, with 14 bases in the middle. Germline assignment: CDR1 ENHRY and CDR2 SYGVKD. The CDR3 coding sequence is TGTGCCATCAGTGATCTGAGGGTGAGCAACGAGCAGTACTTC. Amino acids: CAISDLRVSNEQYF.

The chain has TRBV5-4 and TRBJ2-3; D is possibly TRBD2 (6 bases). This CDR3 region has 15 residues. The germline V gene has CDR1 SGHNT and CDR2 YYREEE (reference sequence). Trimming removed 1 base at V and 5 bases at J, with 14 bases between. The CDR3 sequence is CASSLSLAAIDTQYF. The CDR3 bases are TGTGCCAGCAGCTTGTCACTAGCCGCGATAGATACGCAGTATTTT.

V gene TRBV7-2 combines with J gene TRBJ1-2; 7 bases match TRBD1. J lost 8 bases, V lost 5 bases, and 14 bases had no gene match. This CDR3 region has 15 residues. Germline assignment: CDR1 SGHTA and CDR2 FQGNSA. The CDR3 protein is CASSPFTRQGNGYTF. In nucleotides, the CDR3 is TGTGCCAGCAGCCCCTTTACCAGACAGGGAAACGGCTACACCTTC.

The chain combines TRBV6-6 with TRBJ2-3; TRBD2 matches at 8 bases. V was clipped by 7 bases and J by 0 bases; unmatched bases: 6. CDR3 length: 15 residues. Germline assignment: CDR1 MNHNY and CDR2 SVGAGI (reference sequence). The CDR3 DNA reads TGTGCCAGCAAGTCTAGCGGGCTGAGCACAGATACGCAGTATTTT. Translated: CASKSSGLSTDTQYF.

This chain uses TRBV6-5 with TRBJ1-2; no definite D call. From germline, CDR1 is MNHEY and CDR2 SVGAGI. V was pared by 5 bases and J by 8 bases, with 15 bases between. CDR3 length: 13 residues. CDR3 loop: CASSPSRSWGYTF. The CDR3 coding sequence is TGTGCCAGCAGTCCGTCTCGGAGCTGGGGCTACACCTTC.

This chain uses TRBV6-6 with TRBJ2-1, with no clear D. V lost 6 bases, J lost 0 bases, and 6 bases lay in between. The germline V gene has CDR1 MNHNY and CDR2 SVGAGI (reference sequence). This CDR3 region has 13 residues. The CDR3 nucleotides read TGTGCCAGCAGGGAGAGCTCCTACAATGAGCAGTTCTTC. As protein: CASRESSYNEQFF.

The count of this clone is one. This chain joins TRBV7-9 and TRBJ2-1; TRBD2 aligns across 11 bases. The V gene's germline CDR1 is SEHNR and CDR2 FQNEAQ (reference sequence). The junction had 11 bases not matched to a gene; V was cut back by 4 bases and J by 6 bases. The CDR3 covers 17 residues. The CDR3 is CASSSALAGVTINEQFF. The CDR3 DNA follows: TGTGCCAGCAGCTCGGCACTAGCGGGAGTAACTATCAATGAGCAGTTCTTC.

The chain employs TRBV5-1 and TRBJ2-1; 7 bases fit TRBD2. CDR3 length: 17 residues. Unmatched junction bases numbered 16, after V lost 4 bases and J lost 6 bases. Germline CDR1 is SGHRS and CDR2 is YFSETQ. CDR3 loop: CASSLEVGGGQRNEQFF. In DNA form, the CDR3 reads TGCGCCAGCAGCCTGGAGGTGGGGGGAGGGCAACGCAATGAGCAGTTCTTC.

The chain recombines TRBV28 with TRBJ1-3; D not resolved. V was cut by 10 bases and J by 4 bases, with 8 bases left in between. Germline loops: CDR1 MDHEN, CDR2 SYDVKM. The CDR3 has 11 residues. CDR3 residues: CAMGSGNTIYF. The CDR3 DNA sequence: TGTGCCATGGGTAGCGGAAACACCATATATTTT.

The rearrangement uses TRBV28 and TRBJ2-7, with D perhaps TRBD1 (6 bases). This CDR3 region has 15 residues. The V and J ends lost 1 base and 0 bases respectively, with 10 bases between them. Germline-derived CDR1 and CDR2 are MDHEN and SYDVKM. This CDR3 reads CASSLYRASSYEQYF. In DNA form, the CDR3 reads TGTGCCAGCAGTTTATACAGGGCCTCCTCCTACGAGCAGTACTTC.

This clone was seen more than once but under ten times. The chain joins TRBV6-6 to TRBJ1-2; unclear D gene. Germline V gene sequence: CDR1 MNHNY, CDR2 SVGAGI (reference sequence). CDR3 size: 14 residues. Trimming removed 0 bases from V and 4 bases from J, with 9 bases in between. The CDR3 coding sequence is TGTGCCAGCAGTTACTCGGGGAGCGGCTATGGCTACACCTTC. Amino acid sequence: CASSYSGSGYGYTF.

The rearrangement joins TRBV7-8 to TRBJ2-7; 8 nucleotides line up with TRBD1. Germline CDR1 is SGHVS and CDR2 is FQNEAQ. The junction had 5 bases not matched to a gene; V was cut back by 5 bases and J by 2 bases. There are 14 residues in the CDR3. The CDR3 nucleotides are TGTGCCAGCAGCCGGACAGGGAACCCCTACGAGCAGTACTTC. Encoded protein: CASSRTGNPYEQYF.

This clone was seen a few times. J is TRBJ2-5 and V is TRBV7-3, with D perhaps TRBD1 (6 bases). The CDR3 sequence is 14 residues long. The germline V gene has CDR1 SGHTA and CDR2 FQGTGA. V was clipped by 2 bases and J by 2 bases, with 9 bases between them. CDR3: CASSLQGLQETQYF. The CDR3 DNA reads as TGTGCCAGCAGCTTACAGGGGCTTCAAGAGACCCAGTACTTC. The full variable domain, rest sourced from reference TRBV7-3 and TRBJ2-5, is GAGVSQTPSNKVTEKGKYVELRCDPISGHTALYWYRQSLGQGPEFLIYFQGTGAADDSGLPNDRFFAVRPEGSVSTLKIQRTERGDSAVYLCASSLQGLQETQYFGPGTRLLVL.

The chain has TRBV19 and TRBJ1-5; TRBD1 agrees at 8 bases. Germline lookup yields CDR1 LNHDA and CDR2 SQIVND (reference sequence). V shed 5 bases, J shed 2 bases, and the junction held 2 bases outside the gene matches. This CDR3 contains 14 residues. CDR3: CASSLQGGNQPQHF. The CDR3 nucleotides read TGTGCCAGTAGTTTACAGGGGGGCAATCAGCCCCAGCATTTT.

V is TRBV7-2 and J is TRBJ2-3, with TRBD2 identical over 9 bases. Germline V CDR1 and CDR2: SGHTA, FQGNSA. Trimming took 7 bases from V and 0 from J; bases not matched to a gene: 8. The CDR3 contains 16 residues. As DNA, the CDR3 is TGTGCCAGCACCAAACTAGCGGGCCCTAGCACAGATACGCAGTATTTT. Its protein product is CASTKLAGPSTDTQYF.

The chain's CDR3 is CASSLGGADTQYF. DNA of the CDR3: TGTGCCAGCAGCTTAGGGGGCGCAGATACGCAGTATTTT. The chain links TRBV7-2 to TRBJ2-3; D might be TRBD1 (5 bases). CDR3 length: 13 amino acids. The V gene lost 1 base and the J gene lost 4 bases, with 6 bases spanning the gap. CDR1 is SGHTA, CDR2 FQGNSA, per germline.

This clone was counted a few times. The chain couples TRBV6-1 to TRBJ2-3; 7 nucleotides align to TRBD2. This CDR3 region has 14 residues. Germline lookup yields CDR1 MNHNS and CDR2 SASEGT. V shed 6 bases and J 2 bases; nucleotides not matched to a gene: 5. CDR3 region: CASRGGQYTDTQYF. CDR3 nucleotide sequence: TGTGCCAGCAGGGGAGGGCAGTACACAGATACGCAGTATTTT.